This T cell receptor beta chain was recovered during a study of radiation and T cells in renal cell carcinoma. Study results and caveats: Without pretreatment biopsies, baseline tumor clonotype presence was undetermined. In blood, top tumor clones expanded by 2 weeks, shrinking by 4.

As to this clone: The antigen is undetermined.

This sample's time point: baseline pretreatment blood. Specified treatment: 15 Gy SBRT to primary tumor, nephrectomy 4 weeks later. Sequencing was performed with immunoSEQ multiplex PCR; in TCRdb, only in-frame clones are kept and a portion is missing. The profile shows about 140,000 clones, approximately 87% of them singletons. The sequence derives from a woman between 45 and 65 years old with renal cell carcinoma. The specimen was blood, collected from a patient whose treatment included radiotherapy and nephrectomy.

CDR3 loop: CASLRELSYEQYF. Here the CDR3 DNA reads TGTGCCAGCCTCAGGGAACTCTCCTACGAGCAGTACTTC. The rearrangement uses TRBV10-3 and TRBJ2-7, with D tentatively TRBD1 (5 bases). V was pared by 10 bases and J by 0 bases, with 13 bases between. This CDR3 spans 13 amino acids. The germline gives CDR1 ENHRY, CDR2 SYGVKD.